The present T cell receptor beta chain was sequenced within a study of blood T cell repertoires in COVID-19. This CDR3 contains 16 residues. Repertoires were generated with immunoSEQ multiplex PCR, while TCRdb's copy carries only in-frame clones and drops some. The table records over 200,000 clones, around 80% of them present only once. The origin of this receptor is a woman older than 75 with COVID-19, enrolled during active disease. The chain joins TRBV21-1 to TRBJ1-6. TRBV21-1 is recorded as a pseudogene. The specimen was peripheral blood. CDR3 sequence (DNA): TGTGCCAGCAGCAGGGGGGACCGGCACCGTCGGTCACCCCTCCACTTT. Encoded protein: CASSRGDRHRRSPLHF.